This TCR beta chain was retrieved from a study of shared clonotypes between healthy human individuals. The CDR3 runs to 14 residues. V dropped 8 bases and J dropped 6 bases, with 18 bases sitting between them. Germline-derived CDR1 and CDR2 are SNHLY and FYNNEI. Sequencing used immunoSEQ multiplex PCR; TCRdb keeps in-frame clones, though not all of them. The sample holds roughly 1,500,000 clones; about 98.5% are singletons and the top ten take around 0.38%. This rearrangement joins TRBV2 to TRBJ2-3; D unresolved. The sequenced sample consisted of naive CD4+ T cells sorted from blood. Stated subset: CD45RA+ positively selected. The receptor comes from a man aged 30 to 39 in good health. The CDR3 nucleotides are TGTGCCAGCGGTAACCCATCTGGATCGGATACGCAGTATTTT. Translated: CASGNPSGSDTQYF. Using reference TRBV2 and TRBJ2-3 for the parts outside the CDR3, the full variable domain is EPEVTQTPSHQVTQMGQEVILRCVPISNHLYFYWYRQILGQKVEFLVSFYNNEISEKSEIFDDQFSVERPDGSNFTLKIRSTKLEDSAMYFCASGNPSGSDTQYFGPGTRLTVL.